This TCR beta chain was sequenced in a study of blood T cell repertoires in COVID-19. Background on the study: Acute and convalescent COVID-19 specimens originated in the United States, Italy and Spain.

The data were produced by immunoSEQ multiplex PCR, yet TCRdb's version contains in-frame clones alone and is incomplete. The sample has 100,000 to 150,000 clones, around nine tenths seen once. The sequence was obtained from an elderly woman with acute or convalescent COVID-19. The sequencing sample was made of peripheral blood.

The CDR3 DNA sequence: TGTGCCAGCAGCGTGGATCCGGGACAGGGTAATTCACCCCTCCACTTT. Its protein product is CASSVDPGQGNSPLHF. V usage is TRBV9 and J usage is TRBJ1-6; 9 bases are a match to TRBD1. Looked up from germline, CDR1 is SGDLS and CDR2 is YYNGEE. V lost 2 bases and J lost 6; bases outside the gene matches: 6. This CDR3 has 16 residues.